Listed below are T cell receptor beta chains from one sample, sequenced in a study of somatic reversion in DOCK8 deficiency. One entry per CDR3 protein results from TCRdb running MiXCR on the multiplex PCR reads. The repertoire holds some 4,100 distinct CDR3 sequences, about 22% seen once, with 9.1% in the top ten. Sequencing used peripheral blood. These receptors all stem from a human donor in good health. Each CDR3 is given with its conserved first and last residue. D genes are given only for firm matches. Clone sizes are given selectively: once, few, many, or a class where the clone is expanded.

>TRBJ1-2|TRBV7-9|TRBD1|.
TGTGCCAGCAGCTTGGCCCTGACAGGGAGTGGCTACACCTTC
CASSLALTGSGYTF
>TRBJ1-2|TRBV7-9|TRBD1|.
TGTGCCAGCAGCACGGGACAGGCCAACTATGGCTACACCTTC
CASSTGQANYGYTF
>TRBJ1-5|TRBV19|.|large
TGTGCCAGTACCCAACAGGGCACCAATCAGCCCCAGCATTTT
CASTQQGTNQPQHF
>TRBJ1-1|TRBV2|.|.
TGTGCCAGCAGAAACACTGTGAACACTGAAGCTTTCTTT
CASRNTVNTEAFF
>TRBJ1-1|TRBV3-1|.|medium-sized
TGTGCCAGCAGCCAGCCTGGGACGGGAGGAACTGAAGCTTTCTTT
CASSQPGTGGTEAFF
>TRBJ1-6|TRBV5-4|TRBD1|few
TGTGCCAGCAGTACCGAGGGGGCCATCTATAATTCACCCCTCCACTTT
CASSTEGAIYNSPLHF
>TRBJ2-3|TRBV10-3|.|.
TGTGCCACTGGGGCAGGGGCCATCACAGATACGCAGTATTTT
CATGAGAITDTQYF
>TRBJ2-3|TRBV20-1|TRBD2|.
TGCAGTGCTAGAGATCAGGGCGGGGGGGCCCCAGATACGCAGTATTTT
CSARDQGGGAPDTQYF
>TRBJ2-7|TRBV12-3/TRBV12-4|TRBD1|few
TGTGCCAGCAGTTTACGGCAGGGGGCCTACGAGCAGTACTTC
CASSLRQGAYEQYF
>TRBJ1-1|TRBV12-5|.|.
TGTGCTAGTGGTTTGAGGGGAGAAGCTTTCTTT
CASGLRGEAFF
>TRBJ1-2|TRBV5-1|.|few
TGCGCCAGCAGCCCCAACCCCGGGAGGAGTGGCTACACCTTC
CASSPNPGRSGYTF
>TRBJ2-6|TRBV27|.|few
TGTGCCAGCAGTGCCACCACTGGGGCCAACGTCCTGACTTTC
CASSATTGANVLTF
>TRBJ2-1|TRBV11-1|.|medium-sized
TGTGCCAGCAGGCCGAACTCCGTGCATGAGCAGTTCTTC
CASRPNSVHEQFF
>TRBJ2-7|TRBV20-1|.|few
TGCAGTGCTAGAGACTCCTTATCGGGGGTTGTCTACGAGCAGTACTTC
CSARDSLSGVVYEQYF
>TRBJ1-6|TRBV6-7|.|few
TGTGCCAGCACTGGGGAGTGCACCCTCCACTTT
CASTGECTLHF
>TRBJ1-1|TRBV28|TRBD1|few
TGTGCCAGCAGGCACAGGGGGGCGAACACTGAAGCTTTCTTT
CASRHRGANTEAFF
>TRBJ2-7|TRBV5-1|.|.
TGCGCCAGCAGCTTGGCCACAGAGTACGAGCAGTACTTC
CASSLATEYEQYF
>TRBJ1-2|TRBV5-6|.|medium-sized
TGTGCCAGCAGCCGGGGAGGGCTTAACTATGGCTACACCTTC
CASSRGGLNYGYTF
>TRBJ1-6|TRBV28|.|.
TGTGCCAGCAGTTCCCGCTATCGGGTCCAACTTAATTCACCCCTCCACTTT
CASSSRYRVQLNSPLHF
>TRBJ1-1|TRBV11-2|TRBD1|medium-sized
TGTGCCAGCAGCGGGGGACAGGGCTCCTCTGAAGCTTTCTTT
CASSGGQGSSEAFF
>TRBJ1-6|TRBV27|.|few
TGTGCCAGCAGTACGGACAGTCTCGGCAGGGATTCACCCCTCCACTTT
CASSTDSLGRDSPLHF
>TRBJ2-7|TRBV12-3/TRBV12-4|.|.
TGTGCCAGCAGCGCACGGGACCCCCACGAGCAGTACTTC
CASSARDPHEQYF
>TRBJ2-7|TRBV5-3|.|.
TGTGCCAGAAGCTTGGCCAGGGGCCAGTTTAGTGAGGGGGAGCAGTACTTC
CARSLARGQFSEGEQYF
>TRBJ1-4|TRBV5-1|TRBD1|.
TGCGCCAGCAGTACCGGGACAGCTAGTGAAAAACTGTTTTTT
CASSTGTASEKLFF
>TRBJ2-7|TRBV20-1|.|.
TGCAGTGCTAGAGATCGGCAGGGTCGGAACGAGCAGTACTTC
CSARDRQGRNEQYF
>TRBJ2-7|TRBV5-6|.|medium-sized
TGTGCCAGCAGCTTAGCGGGACACATACCGACCTACGAGCAGTACTTC
CASSLAGHIPTYEQYF
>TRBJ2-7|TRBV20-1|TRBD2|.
TGCAGTGCCAGAGGGCATTTAAGCGGGGATTTATACGAGCAGTACTTC
CSARGHLSGDLYEQYF
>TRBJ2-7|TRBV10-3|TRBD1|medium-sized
TGTGCCATCAGCGGGACAGGGTTGTACGAGCAGTACTTC
CAISGTGLYEQYF
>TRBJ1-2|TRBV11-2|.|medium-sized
TGTGCCAGCAGCGCTGGACAGACCCCTAACTATGGCTACACCTTC
CASSAGQTPNYGYTF
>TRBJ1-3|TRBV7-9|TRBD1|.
TGTGCCAGCAGCCCCGAGGGGGCGGGGGCTGGAAACACCATATATTTT
CASSPEGAGAGNTIYF
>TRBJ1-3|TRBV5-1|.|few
TGCGCCAGCAGCTTGGCCCCGGGGAAGGTCCCTGGAAACACCATATATTTT
CASSLAPGKVPGNTIYF
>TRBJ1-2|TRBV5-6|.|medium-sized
TGTGCCAGCAGCTTGGTTGGAGGAGACCTACCCTACACCTTC
CASSLVGGDLPYTF
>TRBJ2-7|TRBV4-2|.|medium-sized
TGTGCCAGCAGCCAAGGGGTGGGAGAAGGGTCCTACGAGCAGTACTTC
CASSQGVGEGSYEQYF
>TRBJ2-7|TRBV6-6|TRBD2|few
TGTGCCAGCAGGAGCGGGGGGACCACCTACGAGCAGTACTTC
CASRSGGTTYEQYF
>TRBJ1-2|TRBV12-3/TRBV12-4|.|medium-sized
TGTGCCAGCAGTTTCAGGAAGCGGGGTGGCTACACCTTC
CASSFRKRGGYTF
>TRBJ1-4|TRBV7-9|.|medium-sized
TGTGCCAGCAGCTTAGGTTCCGGGAACAGGGAAGGTGAAAAACTGTTTTTT
CASSLGSGNREGEKLFF
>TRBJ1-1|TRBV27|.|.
TGTGCCAGCAGCGGCAGATGGATGAACACTGAAGCTTTCTTT
CASSGRWMNTEAFF